There are many counts of the clone carrying this TCR beta chain. As yet, its antigen is unknown. Donors were healthy Caucasian individuals from Russia aged roughly 6 to 95. The sample comes from a study of blood T cells in healthy people across ages. Study findings and constraints: Getting older went along with TCR beta diversity per million T cells dropping roughly linearly. Long-lived donors exceeded aged donors in naive CD4+ cells and diversity.

The authors ran a second PCR of roughly 6 to 12 cycles using a sample-barcoded 5' primer and a J-beta primer mix. MiXCR, applied by TCRdb to the 5' RACE reads, yields one record per CDR3 protein. Altogether some 1.5 million distinct CDR3 sequences are present, roughly 28% being singletons, with the ten largest covering roughly 8%. This receptor was taken from a young woman in good health. Sequencing was carried out using blood.

CDR3 in amino acids: CASSIGQGREKLFF. The CDR3 coding sequence is TGTGCCAGCAGTATCGGACAGGGTCGGGAAAAACTGTTTTTT. The J gene is TRBJ1-4, the V gene TRBV7-9; 8 nucleotides line up with TRBD1. CDR1 is SEHNR and CDR2 is FQNEAQ in the germline V gene (reference sequence). The CDR3 has 14 residues. Trimming cost V 6 bases and J 8 bases; bases outside gene matches: 8.